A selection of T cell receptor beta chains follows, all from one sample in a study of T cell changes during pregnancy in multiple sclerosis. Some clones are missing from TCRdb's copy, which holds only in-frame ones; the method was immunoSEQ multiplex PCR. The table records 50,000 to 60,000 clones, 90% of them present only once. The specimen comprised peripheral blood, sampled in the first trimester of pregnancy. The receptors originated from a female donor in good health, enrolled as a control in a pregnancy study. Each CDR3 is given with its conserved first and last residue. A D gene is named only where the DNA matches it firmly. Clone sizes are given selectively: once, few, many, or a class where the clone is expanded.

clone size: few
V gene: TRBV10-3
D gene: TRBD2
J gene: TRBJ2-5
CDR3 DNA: TGTGCCATACTAGCGGGGCCGGGGGAGACCCAGTACTTC
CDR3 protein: CAILAGPGETQYF

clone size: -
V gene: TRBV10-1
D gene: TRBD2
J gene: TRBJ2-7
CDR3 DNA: TGCGCCAGCAGTCCGGGAGGGATACCTTCCTACGAGCAGTACTTC
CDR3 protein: CASSPGGIPSYEQYF

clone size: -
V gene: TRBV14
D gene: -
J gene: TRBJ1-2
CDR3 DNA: TGTGCCAGCAGCCAAGACAGGTCTCATGGCTACACCTTC
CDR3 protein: CASSQDRSHGYTF

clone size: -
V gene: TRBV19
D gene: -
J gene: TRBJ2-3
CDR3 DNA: TGTGCCAGTCGGGTGTCTGGAGATACGCAGTATTTT
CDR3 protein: CASRVSGDTQYF

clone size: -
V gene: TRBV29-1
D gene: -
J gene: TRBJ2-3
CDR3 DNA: TGCAGCGTTCATCGGACAGCGGCAGATACGCAGTATTTT
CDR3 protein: CSVHRTAADTQYF

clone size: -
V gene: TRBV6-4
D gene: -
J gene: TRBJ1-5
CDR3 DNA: TGTGCCAGCAGTACGGACAGAAATCAGCCCCAGCATTTT
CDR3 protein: CASSTDRNQPQHF

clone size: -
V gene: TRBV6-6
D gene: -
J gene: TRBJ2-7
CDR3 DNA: TGTGCCAGCAGCCTCCCGGGACACAACTACGAGCAGTACTTC
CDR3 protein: CASSLPGHNYEQYF

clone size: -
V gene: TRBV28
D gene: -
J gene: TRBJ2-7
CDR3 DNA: TGTGCCAGCAGTTTACCACAGGTTGTCGAGCAGTACTTC
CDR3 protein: CASSLPQVVEQYF

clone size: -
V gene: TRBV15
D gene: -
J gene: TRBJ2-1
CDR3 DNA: TGTGCCACCAGCAGAGAGCGCGCGACAGGAGGTAATGAGCAGTTCTTC
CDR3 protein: CATSRERATGGNEQFF

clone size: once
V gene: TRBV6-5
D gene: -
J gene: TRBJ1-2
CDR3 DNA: TGTGCCAGCAGTTACGGGAGGTTTTATGGCTACACCTTC
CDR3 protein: CASSYGRFYGYTF

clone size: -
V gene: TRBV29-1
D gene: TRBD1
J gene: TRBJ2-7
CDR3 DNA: TGCAGCGTCCGGGACAGGGGGTACGAGCAGTACTTC
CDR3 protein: CSVRDRGYEQYF

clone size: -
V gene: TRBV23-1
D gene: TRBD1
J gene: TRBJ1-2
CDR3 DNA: TGCGCCAGCAGTCTGGAAGGTCGGGGGACAGACCTACCTAACTATGGCTACACCTTC
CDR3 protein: CASSLEGRGTDLPNYGYTF

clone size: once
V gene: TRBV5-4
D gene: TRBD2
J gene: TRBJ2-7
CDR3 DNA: TGTGCCAGCAGTCCCCGACTAGCGGGAGCCAAGCAGTACTTC
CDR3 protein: CASSPRLAGAKQYF

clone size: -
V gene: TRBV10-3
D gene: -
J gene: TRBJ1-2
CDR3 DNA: TGTGCCATCAATCAGGGAGGGGACTATGGCTACACCTTC
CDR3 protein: CAINQGGDYGYTF

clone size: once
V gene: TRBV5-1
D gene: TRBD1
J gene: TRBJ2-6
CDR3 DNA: TGCGCCAGCAGCTTGGCCGCAGGGGGAAGGATCTCTGGGGCCAACGTCCTGACTTTC
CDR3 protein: CASSLAAGGRISGANVLTF

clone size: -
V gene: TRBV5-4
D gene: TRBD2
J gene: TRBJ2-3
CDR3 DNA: TGTGCCAGCAGCTTTGGACTAGCCACAGATACGCAGTATTTT
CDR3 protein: CASSFGLATDTQYF

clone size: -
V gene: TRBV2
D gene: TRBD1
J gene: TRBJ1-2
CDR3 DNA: TGTGCCAGCAACCGGGACAGGGGGCTTCCCTACACCTTC
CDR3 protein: CASNRDRGLPYTF

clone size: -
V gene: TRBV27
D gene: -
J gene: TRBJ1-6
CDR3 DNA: TGTGCCAGCAGTTCCCAGCCGACAGCATATAATTCACCCCTCCACTTT
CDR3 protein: CASSSQPTAYNSPLHF

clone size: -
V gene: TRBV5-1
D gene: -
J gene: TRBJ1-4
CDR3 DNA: TGCGCCAGCAGTTCCGGGGTGGTTAATGAAAAACTGTTTTTT
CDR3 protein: CASSSGVVNEKLFF

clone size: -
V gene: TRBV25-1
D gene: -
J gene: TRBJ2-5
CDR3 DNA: TGTGCCAGCACCGAGGTGGAGACCCAGTACTTC
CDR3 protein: CASTEVETQYF

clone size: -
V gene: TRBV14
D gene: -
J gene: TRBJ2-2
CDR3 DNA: TGTGCCAGCAGCCCTATTGTGGGGCTTGGAAACACCGGGGAGCTGTTTTTT
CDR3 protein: CASSPIVGLGNTGELFF

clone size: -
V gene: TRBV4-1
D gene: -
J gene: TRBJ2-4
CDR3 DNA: TGCGCCAGCAGCCAAGATCTCGAGGGGGTGCAAAACATTCAGTACTTC
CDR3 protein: CASSQDLEGVQNIQYF

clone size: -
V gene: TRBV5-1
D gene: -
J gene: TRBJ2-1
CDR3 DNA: TGCGCCAGCAGCTTGGGACACATCTCCTACAATGAGCAGTTCTTC
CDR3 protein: CASSLGHISYNEQFF

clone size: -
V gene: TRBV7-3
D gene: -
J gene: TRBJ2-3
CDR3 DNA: TGTGCCAGCAGCTTCCCTCCCGGAGGAGGTTCGGCAGATACGCAGTATTTT
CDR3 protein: CASSFPPGGGSADTQYF

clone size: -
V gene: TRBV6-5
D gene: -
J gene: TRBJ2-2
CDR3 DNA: TGTGCCAGCAGCCGGCTAGGTACGAACACCGGGGAGCTGTTTTTT
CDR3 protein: CASSRLGTNTGELFF

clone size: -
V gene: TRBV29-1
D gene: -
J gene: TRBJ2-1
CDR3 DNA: TGCAGCACGGGGGGGGACAGCTACAATGAGCAGTTCTTC
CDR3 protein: CSTGGDSYNEQFF

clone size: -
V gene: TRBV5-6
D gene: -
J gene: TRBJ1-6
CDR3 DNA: TGTGCCAGCAGCTTTACAACAGGAGTTAATTCACCCCTCCACTTT
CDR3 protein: CASSFTTGVNSPLHF

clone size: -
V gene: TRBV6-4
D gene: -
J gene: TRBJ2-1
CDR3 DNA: TGTGCCAGCAGTGACTCTCCATCAGGGTGGGGGGAGAGGAGGTACAATGAGCAGTTCTTC
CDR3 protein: CASSDSPSGWGERRYNEQFF

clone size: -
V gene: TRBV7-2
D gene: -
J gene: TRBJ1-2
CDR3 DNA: TGTGCCAGCAGCCTCCGGACAGAGAATGGCTACACCTTC
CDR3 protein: CASSLRTENGYTF

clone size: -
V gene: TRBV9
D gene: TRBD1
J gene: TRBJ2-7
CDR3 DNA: TGTGCCAGCAGCGCCCCGGGACAGTCCTACGAGCAGTACTTC
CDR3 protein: CASSAPGQSYEQYF

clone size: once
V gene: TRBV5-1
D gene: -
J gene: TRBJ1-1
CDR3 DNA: TGCGCCAGCAGCCTGGGCGGTGGGACTGAAGCTTTCTTT
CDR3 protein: CASSLGGGTEAFF